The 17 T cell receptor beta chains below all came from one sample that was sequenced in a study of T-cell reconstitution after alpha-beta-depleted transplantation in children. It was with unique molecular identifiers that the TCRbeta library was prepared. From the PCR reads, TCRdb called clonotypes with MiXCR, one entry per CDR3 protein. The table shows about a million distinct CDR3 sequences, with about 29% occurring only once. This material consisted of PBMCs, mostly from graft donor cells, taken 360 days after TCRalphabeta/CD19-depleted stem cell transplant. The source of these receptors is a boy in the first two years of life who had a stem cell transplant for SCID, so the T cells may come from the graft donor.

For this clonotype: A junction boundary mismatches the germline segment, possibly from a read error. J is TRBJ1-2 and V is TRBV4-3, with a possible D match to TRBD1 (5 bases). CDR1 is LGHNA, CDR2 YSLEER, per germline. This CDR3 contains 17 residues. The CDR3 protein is CASSQEGWGESNCGYTF. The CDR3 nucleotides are TGCGCCAGCAGCCAAGAGGGATGGGGGGAATCTAACTGTGGCTACACCTTC.

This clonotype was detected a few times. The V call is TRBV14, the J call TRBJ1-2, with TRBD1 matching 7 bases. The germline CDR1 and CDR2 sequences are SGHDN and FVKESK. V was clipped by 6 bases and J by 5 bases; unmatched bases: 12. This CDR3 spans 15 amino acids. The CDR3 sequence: CASSRRQGPGYGYTF. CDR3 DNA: TGTGCCAGCAGTCGGAGACAGGGCCCGGGATATGGCTACACCTTC.

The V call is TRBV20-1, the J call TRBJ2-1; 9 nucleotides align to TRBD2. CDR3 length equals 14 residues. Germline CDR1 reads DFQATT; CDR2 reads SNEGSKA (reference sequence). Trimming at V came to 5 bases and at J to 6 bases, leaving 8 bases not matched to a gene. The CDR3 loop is CSAVGGGALNEQFF. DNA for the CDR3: TGCAGTGCTGTTGGCGGGGGGGCCCTCAATGAGCAGTTCTTC.

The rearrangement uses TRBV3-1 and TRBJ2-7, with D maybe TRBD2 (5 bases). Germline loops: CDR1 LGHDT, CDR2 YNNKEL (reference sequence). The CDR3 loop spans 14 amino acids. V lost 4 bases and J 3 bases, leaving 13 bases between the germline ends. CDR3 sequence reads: CASSPPGKLYEQYF. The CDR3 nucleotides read TGTGCCAGCAGCCCGCCGGGAAAACTCTACGAGCAGTACTTC.

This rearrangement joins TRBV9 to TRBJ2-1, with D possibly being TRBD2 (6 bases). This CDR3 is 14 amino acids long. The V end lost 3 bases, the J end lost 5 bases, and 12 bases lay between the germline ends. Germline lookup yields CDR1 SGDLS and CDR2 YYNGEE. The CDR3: CASSAGDHDNEQFF. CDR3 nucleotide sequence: TGTGCCAGCAGCGCGGGGGACCACGACAATGAGCAGTTCTTC.

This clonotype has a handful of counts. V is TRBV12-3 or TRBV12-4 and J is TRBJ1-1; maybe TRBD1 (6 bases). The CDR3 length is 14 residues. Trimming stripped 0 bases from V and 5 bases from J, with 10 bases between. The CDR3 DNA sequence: TGTGCCAGCAGTTTAGCTGACAGGCCGACTGAAGCTTTCTTT. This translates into CASSLADRPTEAFF.

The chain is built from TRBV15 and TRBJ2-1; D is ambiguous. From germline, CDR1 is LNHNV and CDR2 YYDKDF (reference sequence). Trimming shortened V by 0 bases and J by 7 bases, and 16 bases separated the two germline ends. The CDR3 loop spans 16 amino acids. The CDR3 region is CATSRDRPGVMNEQFF. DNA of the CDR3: TGTGCCACCAGCAGAGATCGCCCGGGTGTGATGAATGAGCAGTTCTTC.

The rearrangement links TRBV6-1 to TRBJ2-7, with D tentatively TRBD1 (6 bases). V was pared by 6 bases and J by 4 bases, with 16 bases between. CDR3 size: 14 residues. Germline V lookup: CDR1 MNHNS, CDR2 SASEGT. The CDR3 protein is CASRKQGSKYEQYF. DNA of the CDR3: TGTGCCAGCAGAAAACAGGGTTCCAAATACGAGCAGTACTTC.

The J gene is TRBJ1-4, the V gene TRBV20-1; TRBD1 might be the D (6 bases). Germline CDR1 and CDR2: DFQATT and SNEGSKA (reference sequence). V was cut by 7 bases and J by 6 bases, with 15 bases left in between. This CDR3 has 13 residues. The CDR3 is CSVATGLYEKLFF. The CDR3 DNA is TGCAGTGTCGCGACAGGCCTCTATGAAAAACTGTTTTTT.

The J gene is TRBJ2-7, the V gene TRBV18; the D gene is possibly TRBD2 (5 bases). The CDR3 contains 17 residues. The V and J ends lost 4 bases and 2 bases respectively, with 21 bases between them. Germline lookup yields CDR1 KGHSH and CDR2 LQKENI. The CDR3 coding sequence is TGTGCCAGCTCACTTGGCGGGCCCCAGCTAAGACCCTACGAGCAGTACTTC. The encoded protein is CASSLGGPQLRPYEQYF.

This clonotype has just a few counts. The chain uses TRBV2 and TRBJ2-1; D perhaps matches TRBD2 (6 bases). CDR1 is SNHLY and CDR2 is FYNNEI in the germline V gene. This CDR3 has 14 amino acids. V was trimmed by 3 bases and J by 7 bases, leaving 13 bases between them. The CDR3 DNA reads TGTGCCAGCAGTGATGGTCTAGCGAAGAATGAGCAGTTCTTC. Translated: CASSDGLAKNEQFF. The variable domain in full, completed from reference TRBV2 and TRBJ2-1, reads EPEVTQTPSHQVTQMGQEVILRCVPISNHLYFYWYRQILGQKVEFLVSFYNNEISEKSEIFDDQFSVERPDGSNFTLKIRSTKLEDSAMYFCASSDGLAKNEQFFGPGTRLTVL.

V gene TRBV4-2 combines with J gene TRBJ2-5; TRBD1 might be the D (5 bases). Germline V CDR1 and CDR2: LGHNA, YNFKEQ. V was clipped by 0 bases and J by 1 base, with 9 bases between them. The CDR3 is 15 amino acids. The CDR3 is CASSQDGAAQETQYF. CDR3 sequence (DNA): TGTGCCAGCAGCCAAGATGGGGCAGCCCAAGAGACCCAGTACTTC.

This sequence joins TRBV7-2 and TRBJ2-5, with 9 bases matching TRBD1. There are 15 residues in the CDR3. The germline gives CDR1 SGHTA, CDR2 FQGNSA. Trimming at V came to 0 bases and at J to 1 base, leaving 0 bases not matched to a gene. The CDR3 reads CASSLAGQGQETQYF. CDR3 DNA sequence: TGTGCCAGCAGCTTAGCGGGACAGGGCCAAGAGACCCAGTACTTC. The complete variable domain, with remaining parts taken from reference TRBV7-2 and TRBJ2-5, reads GAGVSQSPSNKVTEKGKDVELRCDPISGHTALYWYRQSLGQGLEFLIYFQGNSAPDKSGLPSDRFSAERTGGSVSTLTIQRTQQEDSAVYLCASSLAGQGQETQYFGPGTRLLVL.

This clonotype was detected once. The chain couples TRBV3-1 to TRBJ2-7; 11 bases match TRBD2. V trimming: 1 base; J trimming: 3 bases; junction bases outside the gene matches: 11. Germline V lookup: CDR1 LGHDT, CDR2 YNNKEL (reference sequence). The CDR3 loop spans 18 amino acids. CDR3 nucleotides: TGTGCCAGCAGCCAAGTTTTTGGGACTAGCGGAACCTTCTACGAGCAGTACTTC. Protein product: CASSQVFGTSGTFYEQYF.

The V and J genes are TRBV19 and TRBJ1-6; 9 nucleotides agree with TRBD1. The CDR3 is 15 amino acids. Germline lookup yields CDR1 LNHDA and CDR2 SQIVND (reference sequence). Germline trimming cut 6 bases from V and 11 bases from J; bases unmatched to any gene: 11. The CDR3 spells CASSDFPGQGAPLHF. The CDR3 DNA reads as TGTGCCAGTAGCGATTTTCCGGGACAGGGCGCACCCCTCCACTTT.

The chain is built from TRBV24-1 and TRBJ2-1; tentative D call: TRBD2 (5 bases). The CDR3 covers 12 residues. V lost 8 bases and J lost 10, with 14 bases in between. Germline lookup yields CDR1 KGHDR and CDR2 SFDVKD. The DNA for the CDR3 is TGTGCCACCAAAGGCGAGGGTCGGGAGCAGTTCTTC. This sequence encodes CATKGEGREQFF.

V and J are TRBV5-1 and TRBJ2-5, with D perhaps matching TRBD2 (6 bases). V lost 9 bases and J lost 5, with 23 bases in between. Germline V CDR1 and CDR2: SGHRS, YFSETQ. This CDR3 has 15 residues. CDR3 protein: CATSGFERVWETQYF. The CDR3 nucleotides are TGCGCCACCTCCGGATTCGAGCGGGTTTGGGAGACCCAGTACTTC.